This T cell receptor beta chain appears in the sequencing data of a study of blood T cell repertoires in COVID-19. Across the study: Nucleic acid was either cDNA or gDNA, and it came from T cells, B-cell-depleted T cells, or PBMCs.

This CDR3 spans 15 amino acids. Germline values: CDR1 LNHDA, CDR2 SQIVND (reference sequence). V lost 6 bases, J lost 4 bases, and 10 bases stayed unmatched. Clones were sequenced by immunoSEQ multiplex PCR, and TCRdb holds only the in-frame ones, with some missing. The table lists over 90,000 clones, roughly nine tenths of them singletons. This chain uses TRBV19 with TRBJ1-2, with TRBD1 identical over 8 bases. Material for sequencing was peripheral blood. This clonotype was obtained from an older woman with acute or convalescent COVID-19. Here the CDR3 DNA reads TGTGCCAGTAGCACTAGCGGGACAGGAGTCTATGGCTACACCTTC. It specifies CASSTSGTGVYGYTF. The whole variable domain, remainder taken from reference TRBV19 and TRBJ1-2, is DGGITQSPKYLFRKEGQNVTLSCEQNLNHDAMYWYRQDPGQGLRLIYYSQIVNDFQKGDIAEGYSVSREKKESFPLTVTSAQKNPTAFYLCASSTSGTGVYGYTFGSGTRLTVV.